This T cell receptor (beta chain) was retrieved from a study of blood T cell dynamics during melanoma immunotherapy. Study-wide context: Standard first-line treatment here was pembrolizumab or nivolumab plus ipilimumab in metastatic melanoma.

Time point meaning: pre-treatment baseline. At 12 weeks after first infusion, RECIST 1.1 defined response for most patients. Prior systemic cancer therapy, immunosuppressant use and other active malignancies excluded patients. CDR3 length equals 13 residues. The germline gives CDR1 SGHVS, CDR2 FQNEAQ. V gave up 1 base and J gave up 6 bases; unmatched junction bases: 2. Sequenced by immunoSEQ multiplex PCR; TCRdb stores in-frame clones only, minus some. Among almost 25,000 clones, approximately 88% were seen once, and the ten largest hold more than 3.5%. This specimen consisted of blood, obtained from a patient treated with checkpoint blockade. The rearrangement joins TRBV7-8 to TRBJ1-1, with 7 bases lining up with TRBD1. The sequence came from a human donor with melanoma. For the CDR3, the DNA is TGTGCCAGCAGCTTAGTAGGGGGCCCTGAAGCTTTCTTT. Translating gives CASSLVGGPEAFF.